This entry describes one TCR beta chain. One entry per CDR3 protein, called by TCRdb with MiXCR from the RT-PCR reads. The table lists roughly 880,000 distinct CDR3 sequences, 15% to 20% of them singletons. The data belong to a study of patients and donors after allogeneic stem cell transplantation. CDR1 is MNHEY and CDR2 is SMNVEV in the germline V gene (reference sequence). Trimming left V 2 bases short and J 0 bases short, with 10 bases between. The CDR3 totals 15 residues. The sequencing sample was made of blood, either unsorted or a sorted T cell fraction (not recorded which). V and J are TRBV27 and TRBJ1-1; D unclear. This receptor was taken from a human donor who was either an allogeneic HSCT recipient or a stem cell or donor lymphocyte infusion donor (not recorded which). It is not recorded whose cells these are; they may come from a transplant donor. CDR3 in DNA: TGTGCCAGCAGTTTAAATGGAGGAATGAACACTGAAGCTTTCTTT. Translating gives CASSLNGGMNTEAFF.